The 16 T cell receptor beta chains below were found in one sample sequenced in a study of lung T cells in sarcoidosis with Löfgren's syndrome. Each CDR3 protein gets one entry after TCRdb re-called the reads with MiXCR. The table records 3,000 to 4,000 distinct CDR3 sequences, about 22% of them present only once. Source material: CD4+ T cells from bronchoalveolar lavage. These receptors were collected from a human donor with sarcoidosis (Löfgren's syndrome or another form), or a control subject (not recorded which).

This clonotype was recorded at least ten times. The chain uses TRBV11-2 and TRBJ2-3; 8 bases agree with TRBD2. Germline CDR1 is SGHAT and CDR2 is FQNNGV. The V segment lost 5 bases and the J segment 3 bases; nucleotides outside the gene matches: 10. This CDR3 is built from 16 residues. DNA for the CDR3: TGTGCCAGCAGCCCCAGGGGAGCGGGAGAAACAGATACGCAGTATTTT. It yields the protein CASSPRGAGETDTQYF.

This clonotype was found many times. The chain has TRBV7-2 and TRBJ1-2; no clear D. Germline V gives CDR1 SGHTA, CDR2 FQGNSA. There are 13 residues in the CDR3. V was trimmed by 0 bases and J by 2 bases, leaving 4 bases between them. The DNA of the CDR3 is TGTGCCAGCAGCTTAGCAGCGAACTATGGCTACACCTTC. Amino acid sequence: CASSLAANYGYTF.

This clonotype was counted many times. The V gene is TRBV12-3 or TRBV12-4, the J gene TRBJ1-4; tentative D call: TRBD1 (5 bases). V lost 3 bases, J lost 4 bases, and 12 bases lay in between. This CDR3 is 15 amino acids long. The CDR3 sequence: CASSFGDRDNEKLFF. CDR3 coding DNA: TGTGCCAGCAGTTTTGGGGACCGAGATAATGAAAAACTGTTTTTT.

This clonotype is large within its sample. The chain combines TRBV12-3 or TRBV12-4 with TRBJ1-1; D remains ambiguous. The CDR3 length is 11 residues. Trimming shortened V by 7 bases and J by 0 bases, and 3 bases separated the two germline ends. DNA of the CDR3: TGTGCCAGCACGGTGAACACTGAAGCTTTCTTT. Its translation: CASTVNTEAFF.

In this sample, this clonotype turned up a few times. V and J are TRBV5-1 and TRBJ2-7, with TRBD2 identical over 8 bases. Germline-derived CDR1 and CDR2 are SGHRS and YFSETQ. V was clipped by 4 bases and J by 2 bases; unmatched bases: 8. The CDR3 spans 15 residues. CDR3 protein: CASSKTSGPTYEQYF. The CDR3 nucleotides read TGCGCCAGCAGCAAAACTAGCGGTCCCACCTACGAGCAGTACTTC.

This clonotype is termed medium-sized (0.01 to 0.1%). The V gene is TRBV7-2, the J gene TRBJ2-1; possible D gene TRBD2, 6 bases. V was cut by 3 bases and J by 5 bases, with 14 bases left in between. This CDR3 contains 15 residues. From germline, CDR1 is SGHTA and CDR2 FQGNSA. In nucleotides, the CDR3 is TGTGCCAGCAGCTTGTGGGGTGGAGGGAACAATGAGCAGTTCTTC. Encoded protein: CASSLWGGGNNEQFF.

Within the sample, this clonotype is medium-sized (0.01 to 0.1%). This chain joins TRBV7-3 and TRBJ2-3; D remains ambiguous. From germline, CDR1 is SGHTA and CDR2 FQGTGA. The CDR3 sequence is 15 residues long. The ends were cut back, 6 bases at V and 2 bases at J, with 15 bases in the middle. The CDR3 DNA reads TGTGCCAGCAGTTTCCTAGGAAGACACACAGATACGCAGTATTTT. The encoded protein is CASSFLGRHTDTQYF.

In its sample, this clonotype is large. The CDR3 reads CAGGGPITDTQYF. The CDR3, as DNA: TGTGCCGGCGGGGGCCCGATCACAGATACGCAGTATTTT. J is TRBJ2-3 and V is TRBV7-9; a possible D gene is TRBD2 (7 bases). V lost 11 bases to trimming and J lost 2 bases, with 14 bases between them. This CDR3 contains 13 residues. CDR1 is SEHNR, CDR2 FQNEAQ, per germline (reference sequence). Using reference TRBV7-9 and TRBJ2-3 for the parts outside the CDR3, the full variable domain is DTGVSQNPRHKITKRGQNVTFRCDPISEHNRLYWYRQTLGQGPEFLTYFQNEAQLEKSRLLSDRFSAERPKGSFSTLEIQRTEQGDSAMYLCAGGGPITDTQYFGPGTRLTVL.

By its share, this clonotype is medium-sized. The chain is built from TRBV10-3 and TRBJ2-2, with 11 bases matching TRBD1. Germline V gene sequence: CDR1 ENHRY, CDR2 SYGVKD. The CDR3 spans 14 residues. V lost 6 bases, J lost 7 bases, and 4 bases stayed unmatched. CDR3 bases: TGTGCCATCAGGGGGGACAGGGGGAACGGGGAGCTGTTTTTT. Protein sequence: CAIRGDRGNGELFF.

By share of the sample, this clonotype is medium-sized. This chain links TRBV18 with TRBJ1-1; maybe TRBD1 (6 bases). Germline assignment: CDR1 KGHSH and CDR2 LQKENI. V was trimmed by 6 bases and J by 2 bases, leaving 19 bases between them. CDR3 length: 16 residues. CDR3 protein: CASSLQGIVENTEAFF. In DNA form, the CDR3 reads TGTGCCAGCTCCCTACAGGGTATCGTGGAAAACACTGAAGCTTTCTTT.

In this sample, this clonotype is medium-sized. The genes are TRBV7-2 and TRBJ2-3; D is undetermined. CDR1 SGHTA and CDR2 FQGNSA come from the germline V gene. The CDR3 spans 15 residues. The germline V and J ends were trimmed by 8 bases and 0 bases, with 15 bases remaining between them. CDR3 DNA sequence: TGTGCCAGCTCCGGCGGCGTACAGAGCACAGATACGCAGTATTTT. As protein: CASSGGVQSTDTQYF. Looking up the rest from reference TRBV7-2 and TRBJ2-3 gives the full variable domain: GAGVSQSPSNKVTEKGKDVELRCDPISGHTALYWYRQSLGQGLEFLIYFQGNSAPDKSGLPSDRFSAERTGGSVSTLTIQRTQQEDSAVYLCASSGGVQSTDTQYFGPGTRLTVL.

This clonotype is labeled as medium-sized (0.01 to 0.1%). This sequence joins TRBV28 and TRBJ1-6; D is uncertain. Deletions cut 2 bases from V and 10 bases from J, with 9 bases between. Germline values: CDR1 MDHEN, CDR2 SYDVKM. There are 13 residues in the CDR3. CDR3 coding DNA: TGTGCCAGCAGTTTAATCGGAGAATCACCCCTCCACTTT. Residues: CASSLIGESPLHF.

This clonotype is judged medium-sized. The rearrangement links TRBV28 to TRBJ2-1, with TRBD2 matching 11 bases. Per the germline V gene, CDR1 is MDHEN and CDR2 is SYDVKM. CDR3 length: 13 residues. The junction had 3 bases not matched to a gene; V was cut back by 11 bases and J by 3 bases. The CDR3 here is CAASGRLYNEQFF. DNA of the CDR3: TGTGCCGCTAGCGGGAGGCTCTACAATGAGCAGTTCTTC. The full variable domain, its missing parts supplied by reference TRBV28 and TRBJ2-1, is DVKVTQSSRYLVKRTGEKVFLECVQDMDHENMFWYRQDPGLGLRLIYFSYDVKMKEKGDIPEGYSVSREKKERFSLILESASTNQTSMYLCAASGRLYNEQFFGPGTRLTVL.

Sample share makes this clonotype medium-sized. The chain uses TRBV20-1 and TRBJ1-3; D unresolved. The CDR3 contains 15 residues. Germline V gene sequence: CDR1 DFQATT, CDR2 SNEGSKA (reference sequence). The V and J ends lost 4 bases and 2 bases respectively, with 15 bases between them. DNA for the CDR3: TGCAGTGCTACAGGACGAGAGCGGGCTGGAAACACCATATATTTT. This gives the protein CSATGRERAGNTIYF.

This clonotype was detected a few times. The chain joins TRBV6-1 to TRBJ2-5; 13 bases line up with TRBD2. Germline lookup yields CDR1 MNHNS and CDR2 SASEGT. The CDR3 length is 16 residues. J gave up 7 bases and V 6 bases, and 11 bases lay outside the gene matches. CDR3 in amino acids: CASREGTSGNKRTQYF. The CDR3 DNA sequence: TGTGCCAGCAGAGAGGGGACTAGCGGGAACAAAAGGACCCAGTACTTC.

This clonotype is labeled medium-sized (0.01 to 0.1%). CDR3 sequence reads: CATSDARRRAITNTGELFF. In DNA, the CDR3 is TGTGCCACCAGTGACGCGAGGAGGCGGGCGATTACCAACACCGGGGAGCTGTTTTTT. The chain recombines TRBV24-1 with TRBJ2-2, with TRBD2 as a possible D gene (5 bases). The V and J ends lost 4 bases and 2 bases respectively, with 22 bases between them. The CDR3 spans 19 residues. CDR1 is KGHDR, CDR2 SFDVKD, per germline.